This is a list of T cell receptor beta chains from one sample in a study of CD8+ T cells in alopecia areata. TCRdb's copy holds only in-frame clones and misses some; the assay was immunoSEQ multiplex PCR. The sample has 180,000 or so clones, 51% seen once. The specimen was CD8+ T cells sorted from blood, collected at approximately week 51, from a patient treated with tofacitinib. The receptors come from a human donor with alopecia areata. Both conserved end residues are part of each CDR3. Each record gives: J gene, D gene, V gene, clone size, CDR3 protein, CDR3 DNA. D genes are given only for firm matches. Only some rows state a clone size, as once, few, many or a class for expanded clones.

j_gene: TRBJ2-2; d_gene: -; v_gene: TRBV28; abundance: few; CDR3aa: CASSSIQTTGELFF; CDR3nt: TGTGCCAGCAGTTCGATTCAAACCACCGGGGAGCTGTTTTTT
j_gene: TRBJ2-7; d_gene: TRBD1; v_gene: TRBV4-1; abundance: once; CDR3aa: CASSVHPGQPDEQYF; CDR3nt: TGCGCCAGCAGCGTTCATCCGGGACAGCCGGACGAGCAGTACTTC
j_gene: TRBJ2-3; d_gene: TRBD1; v_gene: TRBV7-6; abundance: -; CDR3aa: CASSPRTGSTDTQYF; CDR3nt: TGTGCCAGCAGCCCGCGGACAGGGAGCACAGATACGCAGTATTTT
j_gene: TRBJ2-3; d_gene: -; v_gene: TRBV7-2; abundance: -; CDR3aa: CASSSKTLWIGTDTQYF; CDR3nt: TGTGCCAGCAGCTCAAAGACCCTTTGGATAGGCACAGATACGCAGTATTTT
j_gene: TRBJ1-2; d_gene: TRBD1; v_gene: TRBV30; abundance: -; CDR3aa: CAGRGGSVYGYTF; CDR3nt: TGTGCCGGTCGAGGGGGCTCGGTCTATGGCTACACCTTC
j_gene: TRBJ2-3; d_gene: TRBD2; v_gene: TRBV10-3; abundance: -; CDR3aa: CAISGERGASTDTQYF; CDR3nt: TGTGCCATCAGTGGGGAGCGGGGGGCCAGCACAGATACGCAGTATTTT
j_gene: TRBJ2-2; d_gene: -; v_gene: TRBV5-1; abundance: -; CDR3aa: CASSQAANTGELFF; CDR3nt: TGCGCCAGCAGTCAGGCCGCGAACACCGGGGAGCTGTTTTTT
j_gene: TRBJ2-7; d_gene: TRBD2; v_gene: TRBV4-3; abundance: -; CDR3aa: CASSQELSSGGSYEQYF; CDR3nt: TGCGCCAGCAGCCAAGAACTGAGTAGCGGGGGGTCCTACGAGCAGTACTTC
j_gene: TRBJ1-5; d_gene: -; v_gene: TRBV7-2; abundance: -; CDR3aa: CASSTTEGKPQHF; CDR3nt: TGTGCCAGCAGTACCACGGAGGGGAAGCCCCAGCATTTT
j_gene: TRBJ1-2; d_gene: -; v_gene: TRBV2; abundance: -; CDR3aa: CASSEWSGYTF; CDR3nt: TGTGCCAGCAGTGAATGGAGTGGCTACACCTTC
j_gene: TRBJ2-5; d_gene: -; v_gene: TRBV5-6; abundance: -; CDR3aa: CASSLQGSETQYF; CDR3nt: TGTGCCAGCAGCTTGCAGGGATCGGAGACCCAGTACTTC
j_gene: TRBJ1-2; d_gene: TRBD1; v_gene: TRBV9; abundance: few; CDR3aa: CASSPRPGGLYTF; CDR3nt: TGTGCCAGCAGCCCCAGACCAGGGGGACTCTACACCTTC
j_gene: TRBJ1-1; d_gene: TRBD1; v_gene: TRBV5-1; abundance: few; CDR3aa: CASTGQANTEAFF; CDR3nt: TGCGCCAGCACAGGACAGGCGAACACTGAAGCTTTCTTT
j_gene: TRBJ1-2; d_gene: TRBD1; v_gene: TRBV5-1; abundance: -; CDR3aa: CASSSRTGYGYTF; CDR3nt: TGCGCCAGCAGCTCACGGACAGGCTATGGCTACACCTTC
j_gene: TRBJ2-5; d_gene: -; v_gene: TRBV10-3; abundance: -; CDR3aa: CAISDIQGGETQYF; CDR3nt: TGTGCCATCAGTGACATCCAAGGGGGGGAGACCCAGTACTTC
j_gene: TRBJ1-1; d_gene: -; v_gene: TRBV29-1; abundance: -; CDR3aa: CSVDAGRNTEAFF; CDR3nt: TGCAGCGTTGACGCCGGGAGGAACACTGAAGCTTTCTTT
j_gene: TRBJ2-7; d_gene: TRBD1; v_gene: TRBV6-6; abundance: -; CDR3aa: CASSYRTGNSYEQYF; CDR3nt: TGTGCCAGCAGTTACCGGACAGGGAACTCCTACGAGCAGTACTTC
j_gene: TRBJ1-1; d_gene: -; v_gene: TRBV30; abundance: few; CDR3aa: CAWSVGKPYTEAFF; CDR3nt: TGTGCCTGGAGTGTCGGGAAACCTTACACTGAAGCTTTCTTT
j_gene: TRBJ1-1; d_gene: -; v_gene: TRBV30; abundance: -; CDR3aa: CAWIAGWSDTEAFF; CDR3nt: TGTGCCTGGATTGCCGGTTGGAGTGACACTGAAGCTTTCTTT
j_gene: TRBJ1-1; d_gene: -; v_gene: TRBV6-5; abundance: -; CDR3aa: CASSYSGTDTEAFF; CDR3nt: TGTGCCAGCAGTTACTCAGGAACCGACACTGAAGCTTTCTTT
j_gene: TRBJ2-7; d_gene: -; v_gene: TRBV2; abundance: -; CDR3aa: CASSIPSGDEQYF; CDR3nt: TGTGCCAGCAGTATACCTTCGGGGGACGAGCAGTACTTC
j_gene: TRBJ2-7; d_gene: -; v_gene: TRBV5-1; abundance: few; CDR3aa: CASSLGADRTYEQYF; CDR3nt: TGCGCCAGCAGCTTGGGGGCTGACAGGACCTACGAGCAGTACTTC
j_gene: TRBJ2-6; d_gene: -; v_gene: TRBV7-3; abundance: -; CDR3aa: CASSLTLQTESSGANVLTF; CDR3nt: TGTGCCAGCAGCTTAACATTGCAGACCGAGAGCTCTGGGGCCAACGTCCTGACTTTC
j_gene: TRBJ1-5; d_gene: -; v_gene: TRBV7-9; abundance: -; CDR3aa: CASSLGGTGNQPQHF; CDR3nt: TGTGCCAGCAGCTTAGGGGGGACCGGCAATCAGCCCCAGCATTTT